One sample yielded the 20 T cell receptor beta chains listed below, sequenced in a study of T cell repertoires and leukemia-associated antigens. Each CDR3 protein gets one entry after TCRdb re-called the 5' RACE reads with MiXCR. The repertoire includes more than 12,000 distinct CDR3 sequences, over 30% of them detected once, and around 9% sits in the top ten. No cognate antigen is known for these TCRs. Sequences were obtained from CD3+ T cells sorted from blood and cultured. These receptor sequences come from a female donor in good health.

This clonotype was observed at least ten times. This chain uses TRBV11-2 with TRBJ2-5, with a weak D call TRBD2 (5 bases). The CDR3 extends over 15 amino acids. The germline V and J ends were trimmed by 5 bases and 8 bases, with 21 bases remaining between them. The germline CDR1 and CDR2 sequences are SGHAT and FQNNGV. CDR3 sequence reads: CASSPISGPGGTQYF. Here the CDR3 DNA reads TGTGCCAGCAGCCCCATCAGCGGACCTGGCGGTACCCAGTACTTC.

This clonotype has only a few counts. The chain uses TRBV20-1 and TRBJ2-1; 10 bases align to TRBD2. J lost 4 bases, V lost 6 bases, and 6 bases had no gene match. This CDR3 has 14 residues. CDR1 DFQATT and CDR2 SNEGSKA come from the germline V gene (reference sequence). This chain's CDR3 is CSAPGTSAYNEQFF. The CDR3 DNA follows: TGCAGTGCCCCTGGGACTAGCGCGTACAATGAGCAGTTCTTC.

By share of the sample, this clonotype is medium-sized (0.01 to 0.1%). The genes are TRBV5-1 and TRBJ2-7; 8 nucleotides align to TRBD1. The trim removed 0 bases at V and 3 bases at J, leaving 14 bases unmatched. The germline gives CDR1 SGHRS, CDR2 YFSETQ. The CDR3 extends over 18 amino acids. The CDR3 nucleotides are TGCGCCAGCAGCTTGGATACAGGGGGTCGAGTACTAGTCTACGAGCAGTACTTC. This codes for CASSLDTGGRVLVYEQYF. Together with reference TRBV5-1 and TRBJ2-7, the CDR3 gives the full variable domain: KAGVTQTPRYLIKTRGQQVTLSCSPISGHRSVSWYQQTPGQGLQFLFEYFSETQRNKGNFPGRFSGRQFSNSRSEMNVSTLELGDSALYLCASSLDTGGRVLVYEQYFGPGTRLTVT.

Within the sample, this clonotype is medium-sized. The genes are TRBV29-1 and TRBJ2-2; maybe TRBD1 (6 bases). Looked up from germline, CDR1 is SQVTM and CDR2 is ANQGSEA. V lost 5 bases, J lost 4 bases, and 11 bases lay in between. The CDR3 runs 13 residues. The CDR3 spells CSVRQVVTGELFF. DNA for the CDR3: TGCAGCGTTCGACAGGTGGTCACCGGGGAGCTGTTTTTT.

This clonotype ranks as medium-sized (0.01 to 0.1%). The chain recombines TRBV7-2 with TRBJ2-7; D is perhaps TRBD1 or TRBD2 (5 bases each). This CDR3 region has 17 residues. The germline V gene has CDR1 SGHTA and CDR2 FQGNSA. V dropped 2 bases and J dropped 6 bases, with 23 bases sitting between them. The CDR3 coding sequence is TGTGCCAGCAGCTTACCCATGCTCCGGGACGGTGCCCTCGAGCAGTACTTC. Its protein is CASSLPMLRDGALEQYF. Variable domain in full (rest from reference TRBV7-2 and TRBJ2-7): GAGVSQSPSNKVTEKGKDVELRCDPISGHTALYWYRQSLGQGLEFLIYFQGNSAPDKSGLPSDRFSAERTGGSVSTLTIQRTQQEDSAVYLCASSLPMLRDGALEQYFGPGTRLTVT.

As to this clonotype: No conserved phenylalanine or tryptophan ends this CDR3, so it is likely a read error. The chain employs TRBV6-1 and TRBJ2-3, with unresolved D. The CDR3 consists of 14 residues. CDR1 MNHNS and CDR2 SASEGT come from the germline V gene. The CDR3 loop reads CASSEGNGWDTQYL. For the CDR3, the DNA is TGTGCCAGTAGTGAAGGGAACGGATGGGATACGCAGTATTTA.

CDR3 sequence: CASSSGGVYGIDYEQYF. In DNA form, the CDR3 reads TGTGCCAGCAGCTCCGGGGGGGTTTACGGGATTGACTACGAGCAGTACTTC. V usage is TRBV7-6 and J usage is TRBJ2-7; 8 bases fit TRBD2. Per the germline V gene, CDR1 is SGHVS and CDR2 is FNYEAQ. The ends lost 4 bases at V and 3 bases at J; junction bases unmatched: 14. The CDR3 runs 17 residues.

This sequence joins TRBV4-3 and TRBJ1-5; D is possibly TRBD1 (6 bases). Germline assignment: CDR1 LGHNA and CDR2 YSLEER. Trimming took 4 bases from V and 3 from J, leaving 13 bases between them. The CDR3 runs 15 residues. Here the CDR3 reads CASSLRGDNNQPQHF. The CDR3 coding sequence is TGCGCCAGCAGCCTAAGGGGGGACAACAATCAGCCCCAGCATTTT.

This clonotype is termed medium-sized. The chain joins TRBV6-5 to TRBJ2-5; the match to TRBD2 covers 14 bases. The CDR3 runs to 16 residues. From germline, CDR1 is MNHEY and CDR2 SVGAGI. V was clipped by 6 bases and J by 2 bases; unmatched bases: 5. The CDR3 sequence is CASSRTSGRNQETQYF. As DNA, the CDR3 is TGTGCCAGCAGCCGGACTAGCGGGAGGAATCAAGAGACCCAGTACTTC.

A word on this clonotype: The junction departs from germline at one end; a sequencing error may be responsible. The gene calls are TRBV12-3 or TRBV12-4 and TRBJ2-2; possible D gene TRBD2, 5 bases. The CDR3 covers 13 residues. The CDR3 DNA sequence: TGTGCCAGCAGTCGTCAAGGTGCCGGGGAGCCGTTTTTT. It codes for CASSRQGAGEPFF.

This clonotype was seen many times. The chain couples TRBV18 to TRBJ2-7, with TRBD1 matching over 9 bases. V gave up 2 bases and J gave up 5 bases; unmatched junction bases: 1. Germline V gene data show CDR1 as KGHSH and CDR2 as LQKENI. This CDR3 comprises 13 residues. CDR3 in DNA: TGTGCCAGCTCACCAACAGGGGGCCACGAGCAGTACTTC. Its protein product is CASSPTGGHEQYF.

Concerning this clonotype: One junction end disagrees with the germline gene, perhaps due to a read error. V and J are TRBV28 and TRBJ2-3; either TRBD1 or TRBD2 may fit D (5 bases each). The CDR3 spans 16 residues. Germline CDR1 MDHEN, CDR2 SYDVKM. The CDR3 is CASSSSRELSTDTRYF. The CDR3 region has the DNA TGCGCCAGCAGTTCCTCGAGGGAGTTGTCGACAGATACGCGGTATTTT.

This chain links TRBV15 with TRBJ2-1, with 9 positions matching TRBD1. Trimming cost V 3 bases and J 9 bases; bases outside gene matches: 12. Germline CDR1 and CDR2: LNHNV and YYDKDF (reference sequence). This CDR3 spans 16 amino acids. CDR3 loop: CATSRTRGTGYGEQFF. In DNA, the CDR3 is TGTGCCACCAGCAGGACCCGCGGGACAGGGTATGGTGAGCAGTTCTTC.

The CDR3 DNA sequence: TGCAGTGCTAGAGATTGGGTACTAGCAGAGGGGGAGACCCAGTACTTC. It yields the protein CSARDWVLAEGETQYF. The rearrangement joins TRBV20-1 to TRBJ2-5; TRBD2 might be the D (6 bases). Trimming removed 0 bases from V and 5 bases from J, with 19 bases in between. The CDR3 covers 16 residues. CDR1 and CDR2 (germline): DFQATT, SNEGSKA (reference sequence).

This clonotype was found many times. V usage is TRBV7-3 and J usage is TRBJ2-7; 7 bases are shared with TRBD1. The CDR3 spans 14 residues. Trimming cost V 2 bases and J 1 base; bases outside gene matches: 2. The germline gives CDR1 SGHTA, CDR2 FQGTGA. The CDR3 spells CASSLLGQSYEQYF. DNA for the CDR3: TGTGCCAGCAGCTTATTGGGACAGTCCTACGAGCAGTACTTC.

This clonotype is classed as medium-sized. As DNA, the CDR3 is TGCGCCAGCAGCCGTGAGAGTAGCGGAACGTTCGGGGGGGAGCTGTTTTTT. Its translation: CASSRESSGTFGGELFF. This chain uses TRBV4-3 with TRBJ2-2, with a possible D match to TRBD2 (6 bases). Trimming shortened V by 4 bases and J by 8 bases, and 23 bases separated the two germline ends. The CDR3 sequence is 17 residues long. The germline CDR1 and CDR2 sequences are LGHNA and YSLEER.

V usage is TRBV7-9 and J usage is TRBJ2-1; TRBD2 matches 8 bases. Germline V CDR1 and CDR2: SEHNR, FQNEAQ (reference sequence). J was trimmed by 4 bases and V by 6 bases; bases with no gene match: 8. This CDR3 spans 15 amino acids. The CDR3 DNA sequence: TGTGCCAGCAGTCTTTATAGCGGGGATTACAATGAGCAGTTCTTC. Its translation: CASSLYSGDYNEQFF.

A word on this clonotype: At one boundary the junction diverges from the germline segment, which might be a read error. The chain links TRBV5-1 to TRBJ2-1; tentative D call: TRBD2 (5 bases). Germline lookup yields CDR1 SGHRS and CDR2 YFSETQ. This CDR3 spans 18 amino acids. The CDR3 nucleotides read TGCACCAGCAGCTTGGCCCTCGTGCGGCGGGTCAACGACAATGAGCAGTTCTTC. Its protein product is CTSSLALVRRVNDNEQFF.

The chain uses TRBV5-1 and TRBJ2-3; 7 bases agree with TRBD2. The germline gives CDR1 SGHRS, CDR2 YFSETQ. The CDR3 runs to 17 residues. V was pared by 3 bases and J by 0 bases, with 10 bases of the junction left unmatched. Here the CDR3 DNA reads TGCGCCAGCAGCTCTGGATGGGGTAGCGGGAGCACAGATACGCAGTATTTT. It is translated as CASSSGWGSGSTDTQYF.

The table lists this clonotype with a few counts. The chain couples TRBV6-5 to TRBJ2-1, with TRBD2 matching over 7 bases. Germline assignment: CDR1 MNHEY and CDR2 SVGAGI. The CDR3 length is 13 residues. V lost 8 bases, J lost 4 bases, and 5 bases stayed unmatched. CDR3 residues: CASLGGSYNEQFF. The CDR3 DNA sequence: TGTGCCAGCTTAGGCGGGAGTTACAATGAGCAGTTCTTC.